These 30 T cell receptor beta chains came from one sample sequenced in a study of shared clonotypes between healthy human individuals. Repertoires were generated with immunoSEQ multiplex PCR, while TCRdb's copy carries only in-frame clones and drops some. The table records fewer than 600,000 clones, roughly four fifths of them present only once. Sequenced material: PBMCs. The receptors were sampled from a woman in her forties in good health. Some clones in this sample may be carry-over from other donors' samples.

The chain carries TRBV7-3 and TRBJ2-1; the match to TRBD2 covers 12 bases. CDR1 is SGHTA and CDR2 is FQGTGA in the germline V gene. The CDR3 has 15 residues. Losses at the gene ends were 5 bases for V and 7 bases for J; bases not matched to a gene: 6. CDR3 protein: CASSLRTSGTNEQFF. In nucleotides, the CDR3 is TGTGCCAGCAGCCTCCGGACTAGCGGGACGAATGAGCAGTTCTTC.

The genes are TRBV5-1 and TRBJ2-5; D is unresolved. CDR1 and CDR2 from the germline V gene are SGHRS and YFSETQ. The germline V and J ends were trimmed by 4 bases and 1 base, with 8 bases remaining between them. CDR3 length: 13 residues. This CDR3 reads CASSSGFQETQYF. CDR3 nucleotides: TGCGCCAGCAGCAGTGGCTTCCAAGAGACCCAGTACTTC.

The chain employs TRBV7-2 and TRBJ2-6; D remains ambiguous. Germline V gene sequence: CDR1 SGHTA, CDR2 FQGNSA. Trimming took 5 bases from V and 0 from J, leaving 8 bases between them. The CDR3 sequence is 15 residues long. The CDR3 loop is CASSKPGSGANVLTF. The CDR3 DNA reads TGTGCCAGCAGCAAACCTGGCTCTGGGGCCAACGTCCTGACTTTC.

This sequence joins TRBV28 and TRBJ2-7; D may correspond to TRBD1 or TRBD2 (5 bases each). The CDR3 loop spans 12 amino acids. V was pared by 5 bases and J by 9 bases, with 14 bases between. In germline, CDR1 is MDHEN, CDR2 SYDVKM. CDR3 sequence: CASSPNGGGQYF. The CDR3 nucleotides are TGTGCCAGCAGTCCTAATGGGGGTGGGCAGTACTTC.

The chain combines TRBV28 with TRBJ1-2; TRBD1 might be the D (5 bases). Germline V gives CDR1 MDHEN, CDR2 SYDVKM. The V end was cut by 5 bases, the J end by 2 bases, with 12 bases between. The CDR3 runs 14 residues. CDR3 amino acids: CASSLVGENYGYTF. As DNA, the CDR3 is TGTGCCAGCAGTCTCGTGGGGGAGAACTATGGCTACACCTTC.

V usage is TRBV6-5 and J usage is TRBJ2-1; 9 bases map to TRBD2. CDR3 length: 15 amino acids. The V gene's germline CDR1 is MNHEY and CDR2 SVGAGI. Losses at the gene ends were 6 bases for V and 9 bases for J; bases not matched to a gene: 12. CDR3 sequence (DNA): TGTGCCAGCAGACGGCCGGGACTAGCCTCCAGTGAGCAGTTCTTC. It yields the protein CASRRPGLASSEQFF.

As to this clone: The same CDR3 arises from other DNA sequences in this sample as well. This sequence joins TRBV30 and TRBJ2-5; no definite D call. V was trimmed by 3 bases and J by 5 bases, leaving 10 bases between them. Germline V gives CDR1 GTSNPN, CDR2 SVGIG (reference sequence). This CDR3 has 12 residues. CDR3 region: CAWSPGGETQYF. CDR3 coding DNA: TGTGCCTGGAGCCCAGGTGGGGAGACCCAGTACTTC.

The chain links TRBV6-1 to TRBJ2-2, with D possibly being TRBD1 or TRBD2 (5 bases each). The germline CDR1 and CDR2 sequences are MNHNS and SASEGT. The CDR3 runs to 15 residues. V shed 7 bases and J shed 4 bases, with 16 bases lying between them. CDR3 DNA sequence: TGTGCCAGCACCCCTACTAGGGGAATCACCGGGGAGCTGTTTTTT. Amino acids: CASTPTRGITGELFF.

The gene calls are TRBV5-1 and TRBJ2-3; 10 bases line up with TRBD2. V trimming: 1 base; J trimming: 6 bases; junction bases outside the gene matches: 11. CDR1 and CDR2 (germline): SGHRS, YFSETQ. The CDR3 contains 17 residues. In nucleotides, the CDR3 is TGCGCCAGCAGCTTGCGGACAGGAGCGGGAGGGCCGGATACGCAGTATTTT. Protein: CASSLRTGAGGPDTQYF.

For this clone: This may be a read error: a much more frequent sequence differs by one nucleotide. V is TRBV14 and J is TRBJ2-3; D gene unclear. CDR3 length: 12 residues. The germline V gene has CDR1 SGHDN and CDR2 FVKESK. The V end was cut by 5 bases, the J end by 0 bases, with 3 bases between. The CDR3 protein is CASSASTDTQYF. Written as DNA, the CDR3 is TGTGCCAGCAGCGCTAGCACAGATACGCAGTATTTT.

J is TRBJ2-3 and V is TRBV7-2; 11 positions match TRBD2. Per germline, CDR1 SGHTA and CDR2 FQGNSA. The CDR3 extends over 15 amino acids. With 3 bases clipped from V and 5 bases from J, the junction kept 4 bases outside the gene matches. The CDR3 region is CASSFIAGGLDTQYF. The CDR3, as DNA: TGTGCCAGCAGCTTTATAGCGGGAGGGTTAGATACGCAGTATTTT.

The gene calls are TRBV6-1 and TRBJ1-1, with 9 bases lining up with TRBD1. The V gene's germline CDR1 is MNHNS and CDR2 SASEGT. The CDR3 is 14 amino acids. V shed 6 bases and J 5 bases; nucleotides not matched to a gene: 7. The CDR3 DNA follows: TGTGCCAGCAGAGAGACAGGGGGGGGGACTGAAGCTTTCTTT. It encodes CASRETGGGTEAFF.

The rearrangement joins TRBV10-1 to TRBJ1-1, with D hard to call. The CDR3 loop spans 13 amino acids. CDR1 is WNHNN and CDR2 is SYGVQD in the germline V gene (reference sequence). With 5 bases removed from V and 3 bases from J, the gap between germline ends came to 10 bases. CDR3 in DNA: TGCGCCAGCAGTCCGGGTCGGCACACTGAAGCTTTCTTT. The encoded protein is CASSPGRHTEAFF.

This rearrangement joins TRBV6-1 to TRBJ2-1, with a weak D call TRBD2 (6 bases). The CDR3 runs 12 residues. Germline CDR1 is MNHNS and CDR2 is SASEGT. Trimming left V 6 bases short and J 9 bases short, with 12 bases between. The CDR3 region is CASRREVGEQFF. The CDR3, as DNA: TGTGCCAGCAGGCGGGAAGTCGGTGAGCAGTTCTTC.

The V gene is TRBV7-2, the J gene TRBJ2-2; 10 bases map to TRBD2. Trimming cost V 5 bases and J 5 bases; bases outside gene matches: 8. The CDR3 is made up of 16 amino acids. CDR1 and CDR2 (germline): SGHTA, FQGNSA. The CDR3 region is CASSIGLAAVTGELFF. The CDR3 DNA sequence: TGTGCCAGCAGCATAGGACTAGCGGCTGTAACCGGGGAGCTGTTTTTT.

The chain is built from TRBV5-8 and TRBJ2-7; 13 positions match TRBD2. With 3 bases clipped from V and 0 bases from J, the junction kept 9 bases outside the gene matches. This CDR3 comprises 18 residues. Germline V gene sequence: CDR1 SGHTS, CDR2 YDEGEE. This CDR3 is CASSWGGTSGTFSYEQYF. The CDR3 DNA sequence: TGTGCCAGCAGCTGGGGCGGGACTAGCGGGACCTTCTCCTACGAGCAGTACTTC. Based on the CDR3 plus reference TRBV5-8 and TRBJ2-7, the full variable domain is EAGVTQSPTHLIKTRGQQATLRCSPISGHTSVYWYQQALGLGLQFLLWYDEGEERNRGNFPPRFSGRQFPNYSSELNVNALELEDSALYLCASSWGGTSGTFSYEQYFGPGTRLTVT.

The CDR3 DNA reads TGTGCCAGCTCACCTAATTCGAACACCGGGGAGCTGTTTTTT. Protein: CASSPNSNTGELFF. V gene TRBV18 combines with J gene TRBJ2-2, with D uncertain. Per the germline V gene, CDR1 is KGHSH and CDR2 is LQKENI. The CDR3 runs 14 residues. V was trimmed by 3 bases and J by 0 bases, leaving 5 bases between them.

The V and J genes are TRBV19 and TRBJ1-5, with D possibly being TRBD1 (6 bases). The CDR3 extends over 15 amino acids. Per the germline V gene, CDR1 is LNHDA and CDR2 is SQIVND (reference sequence). V lost 4 bases and J lost 8, with 18 bases in between. The CDR3 is CASSTAGGALKPQHF. The CDR3 region has the DNA TGTGCCAGTAGTACCGCCGGGGGGGCTCTTAAGCCCCAGCATTTT.

The CDR3 DNA is TGCGCCAGCACCGGGACAGTAGGAGAAAAACTGTTTTTT. This sequence encodes CASTGTVGEKLFF. The chain employs TRBV5-1 and TRBJ1-4, with TRBD1 matching over 7 bases. Germline V lookup: CDR1 SGHRS, CDR2 YFSETQ. The CDR3 contains 13 residues. V lost 6 bases to trimming and J lost 8 bases; unmatched junction nucleotides: 7.

The J gene is TRBJ1-3, the V gene TRBV7-6, with 8 bases aligning to TRBD1. Germline CDR1 reads SGHVS; CDR2 reads FNYEAQ. The junction had 13 bases not matched to a gene; V was cut back by 3 bases and J by 0 bases. This CDR3 region has 19 residues. CDR3 sequence (DNA): TGTGCCAGCAGCTTTGTGCAGGGGGCTGTGGTGGCCTCTGGAAACACCATATATTTT. This codes for CASSFVQGAVVASGNTIYF.

The chain joins TRBV28 to TRBJ2-1, with 7 bases identical to TRBD2. J gave up 4 bases and V 9 bases, and 15 bases lay outside the gene matches. CDR1 and CDR2 (germline): MDHEN, SYDVKM. The CDR3 extends over 16 amino acids. This CDR3 is CASNTGGSYPYNEQFF. CDR3 DNA: TGTGCCAGTAATACAGGCGGGAGTTACCCTTACAATGAGCAGTTCTTC. Based on the CDR3 plus reference TRBV28 and TRBJ2-1, the full variable domain is DVKVTQSSRYLVKRTGEKVFLECVQDMDHENMFWYRQDPGLGLRLIYFSYDVKMKEKGDIPEGYSVSREKKERFSLILESASTNQTSMYLCASNTGGSYPYNEQFFGPGTRLTVL.

The CDR3 DNA reads as TGTGCCAGCAGCTTATTCTTCTCGAACACCGGGGAGCTGTTTTTT. It yields the protein CASSLFFSNTGELFF. V gene TRBV7-2 combines with J gene TRBJ2-2; D is unclear. Trimming took 2 bases from V and 0 from J, leaving 7 bases between them. Germline CDR1 and CDR2: SGHTA and FQGNSA. The CDR3 runs 15 residues. The variable domain in full, with the rest retrieved from reference TRBV7-2 and TRBJ2-2, is GAGVSQSPSNKVTEKGKDVELRCDPISGHTALYWYRQSLGQGLEFLIYFQGNSAPDKSGLPSDRFSAERTGGSVSTLTIQRTQQEDSAVYLCASSLFFSNTGELFFGEGSRLTVL.

The V call is TRBV7-2, the J call TRBJ2-2; no clear D. The germline V gene encodes CDR1 SGHTA and CDR2 FQGNSA. CDR3 length: 16 residues. The germline V and J ends were trimmed by 5 bases and 2 bases, with 15 bases remaining between them. The chain's CDR3 is CASSPRAGTNTGELFF. The CDR3 region has the DNA TGTGCCAGCAGCCCACGGGCAGGAACCAACACCGGGGAGCTGTTTTTT.

As to this clone: A single base separates this from a much larger clone, so it may be a read error. This chain joins TRBV5-8 and TRBJ2-5; TRBD2 agrees at 8 bases. The CDR3 sequence is 16 residues long. Germline V gene sequence: CDR1 SGHTS, CDR2 YDEGEE. Losses at the gene ends were 0 bases for V and 4 bases for J; bases not matched to a gene: 8. The CDR3 loop is CASSLGTSRMRETQYF. The DNA of the CDR3 is TGTGCCAGCAGCTTGGGGACTAGCAGGATGAGAGAGACCCAGTACTTC.

The chain uses TRBV11-2 and TRBJ2-3; TRBD1 matches 8 bases. Germline trimming cut 2 bases from V and 6 bases from J; bases unmatched to any gene: 7. The CDR3 is 15 amino acids. The V gene's germline CDR1 is SGHAT and CDR2 FQNNGV. CDR3 protein: CASSLNRGDMDTQYF. The CDR3 coding sequence is TGTGCCAGCAGCTTAAACAGGGGGGACATGGATACGCAGTATTTT.

The chain recombines TRBV5-1 with TRBJ1-1; weak D call: TRBD1 (6 bases). The CDR3 is 15 amino acids. Germline CDR1 reads SGHRS; CDR2 reads YFSETQ. V was pared by 0 bases and J by 4 bases, with 13 bases between. CDR3 amino acids: CASSLEGGRSTEAFF. The CDR3 DNA sequence: TGCGCCAGCAGCTTGGAAGGGGGGCGATCCACTGAAGCTTTCTTT.

This clone was detected a few times. The V gene is TRBV6-1, the J gene TRBJ2-7; 7 nucleotides line up with TRBD2. The CDR3 sequence is 13 residues long. Germline V gives CDR1 MNHNS, CDR2 SASEGT. Trimming cost V 11 bases and J 3 bases; bases outside gene matches: 10. Here the CDR3 reads CAGRGASGYEQYF. The CDR3 region has the DNA TGTGCCGGCCGCGGGGCTAGCGGCTACGAGCAGTACTTC.

V is TRBV10-3 and J is TRBJ1-1; D is unresolved. V lost 5 bases, J lost 4 bases, and 11 bases lay in between. The germline V gene encodes CDR1 ENHRY and CDR2 SYGVKD. The CDR3 runs 13 residues. Here the CDR3 DNA reads TGTGCCATCAGTATAGGTGCGGTCACTGAAGCTTTCTTT. This sequence encodes CAISIGAVTEAFF.

The chain is built from TRBV5-1 and TRBJ2-5; possibly TRBD1 or TRBD2 for D (5 bases each). The length of the CDR3 is 16 residues. V was clipped by 3 bases and J by 0 bases, with 15 bases between them. Germline V CDR1 and CDR2: SGHRS, YFSETQ. This CDR3 reads CASSSMGRMYQETQYF. In DNA form, the CDR3 reads TGCGCCAGCAGCTCGATGGGACGGATGTACCAAGAGACCCAGTACTTC.

V is TRBV7-9 and J is TRBJ2-5; 12 bases align to TRBD2. CDR3 length: 15 residues. V lost 5 bases, J lost 4 bases, and 5 bases stayed unmatched. Germline V gene lookup returns CDR1 SEHNR and CDR2 FQNEAQ (reference sequence). In DNA, the CDR3 is TGTGCCAGCAGCCTACTAGCGGGAGGTTCAGAGACCCAGTACTTC. Its protein is CASSLLAGGSETQYF. The full variable domain, completed using reference TRBV7-9 and TRBJ2-5, is DTGVSQNPRHKITKRGQNVTFRCDPISEHNRLYWYRQTLGQGPEFLTYFQNEAQLEKSRLLSDRFSAERPKGSFSTLEIQRTEQGDSAMYLCASSLLAGGSETQYFGPGTRLLVL.